Listed below are T cell receptor beta chains from one sample, sequenced in a study of cytomegalovirus exposure and HLA in healthy donors. Produced via immunoSEQ multiplex PCR; TCRdb's table is partial and in-frame only. Here the sample spans 120,000 to 150,000 clones, around 80% being singletons. Material: PBMCs. These receptors all stem from a man aged 25 to 40 in good health and CMV-seronegative. Both conserved end residues are trimmed from each CDR3. A clone size is listed for some rows: how often the clone was seen (once, few, many), or a class if it is expanded.

cdr3_aa: ASSSAGVTNEKLF
clone_size: NA
v_call: TRBV28

cdr3_aa: ASSPGLAGGHTYEQY
clone_size: NA
v_call: TRBV5-1

cdr3_aa: ASSYRTGPNTEAF
clone_size: NA
v_call: TRBV5-1

cdr3_aa: ASSQDLGGALYNEQF
clone_size: NA
v_call: TRBV14

cdr3_aa: ASSTDGNYGYT
clone_size: few
v_call: TRBV5-1

cdr3_aa: ASSQSLRGYT
clone_size: NA
v_call: TRBV6-1

cdr3_aa: ASSFIGTGGDEQF
clone_size: NA
v_call: TRBV5-1

cdr3_aa: ASNQLGSPLH
clone_size: NA
v_call: TRBV28

cdr3_aa: ASSPSGGLAGGSSYNEQF
clone_size: NA
v_call: TRBV19

cdr3_aa: ASSLGREGEETQY
clone_size: NA
v_call: TRBV11-2

cdr3_aa: ASKGGHYEQY
clone_size: few
v_call: TRBV6-5

cdr3_aa: ASGLESNTEAF
clone_size: NA
v_call: TRBV12-5

cdr3_aa: ASSWGLGKGMNTEAF
clone_size: NA
v_call: TRBV5-1

cdr3_aa: ASSLGGTGGTEAF
clone_size: NA
v_call: TRBV5-1

cdr3_aa: ASSSTSFGTGNEKLF
clone_size: NA
v_call: TRBV18

cdr3_aa: ASSLNPSFYNEQF
clone_size: NA
v_call: TRBV7-3

cdr3_aa: ASSHPGFPNTEAF
clone_size: NA
v_call: TRBV4-2

cdr3_aa: ASSYGGGPGGKLF
clone_size: NA
v_call: TRBV6-5

cdr3_aa: ASSDPTSGGLLYEQY
clone_size: NA
v_call: TRBV2

cdr3_aa: ASSQDLGHRTGELF
clone_size: NA
v_call: TRBV4-1

cdr3_aa: AISGQDSRSYEQY
clone_size: once
v_call: TRBV10-3

cdr3_aa: ASRESTDTQY
clone_size: few
v_call: TRBV19

cdr3_aa: ASSRTGLNTEAF
clone_size: few
v_call: TRBV5-1

cdr3_aa: ASREAGGGYNEQF
clone_size: NA
v_call: TRBV11-2

cdr3_aa: ASSQQREGLREQY
clone_size: NA
v_call: TRBV4-1

cdr3_aa: ASGAGNTIY
clone_size: NA
v_call: TRBV11-2

cdr3_aa: ASSSSGTEGPQN
clone_size: NA
v_call: TRBV5-8

cdr3_aa: ASKGWESGGRRNEKLF
clone_size: NA
v_call: TRBV28

cdr3_aa: ASAGDPYTNSPLH
clone_size: NA
v_call: TRBV6-5

cdr3_aa: ASSASQGFYEQF
clone_size: NA
v_call: TRBV7-6

cdr3_aa: ASRPDYYYNEQF
clone_size: NA
v_call: TRBV27

cdr3_aa: ASSVDRTMNTEAF
clone_size: NA
v_call: TRBV5-1

cdr3_aa: ASSGSPRGDNTEAF
clone_size: NA
v_call: TRBV10-1

cdr3_aa: ASSKEVSRNTGELF
clone_size: NA
v_call: TRBV19

cdr3_aa: ASSPQRGRYNEQF
clone_size: NA
v_call: TRBV5-4

cdr3_aa: ASAGGGAFSSPLH
clone_size: NA
v_call: TRBV11-2

cdr3_aa: ASSPGQGNQPQH
clone_size: few
v_call: TRBV27

cdr3_aa: ASSLGQGQSQPQH
clone_size: NA
v_call: TRBV5-1

cdr3_aa: ASRAGVNSGNTIY
clone_size: NA
v_call: TRBV6-5

cdr3_aa: ASSARAGQGTPHEQY
clone_size: NA
v_call: TRBV13

cdr3_aa: ASSTATERGTGELF
clone_size: NA
v_call: TRBV5-1

cdr3_aa: ASSEGTSGHYEQY
clone_size: few
v_call: TRBV9

cdr3_aa: ASSLAGGRHEQY
clone_size: NA
v_call: TRBV5-1

cdr3_aa: ASSLSRGITYNEQF
clone_size: NA
v_call: TRBV7-9

cdr3_aa: ASSDDPGDLEAF
clone_size: NA
v_call: TRBV2

cdr3_aa: ASSQVTARSGANVLT
clone_size: NA
v_call: TRBV4-1

cdr3_aa: ASSLGDRGSNEQF
clone_size: NA
v_call: TRBV5-1

cdr3_aa: ASSDRDTTNEKLF
clone_size: few
v_call: TRBV7-9

cdr3_aa: ASSQDVGSSYEQY
clone_size: NA
v_call: TRBV14

cdr3_aa: ASSPEDEKLF
clone_size: NA
v_call: TRBV4-1

cdr3_aa: ASSPGQGNYGYT
clone_size: NA
v_call: TRBV28

cdr3_aa: ATSRDRSGAVNTEAF
clone_size: NA
v_call: TRBV15

cdr3_aa: ASSSTGTYEQY
clone_size: NA
v_call: TRBV11-3

cdr3_aa: AISDRSGGEFSNQPQN
clone_size: once
v_call: TRBV10-3

cdr3_aa: ASSPNAGGLNTEAF
clone_size: NA
v_call: TRBV18

cdr3_aa: ASSPGTGGGWANQPQH
clone_size: NA
v_call: TRBV6-4

cdr3_aa: ASGAEAPNTGELF
clone_size: NA
v_call: TRBV2

cdr3_aa: ASSFGGAPQSYGYT
clone_size: NA
v_call: TRBV5-1

cdr3_aa: ASSLGGGLDTQY
clone_size: NA
v_call: TRBV7-9